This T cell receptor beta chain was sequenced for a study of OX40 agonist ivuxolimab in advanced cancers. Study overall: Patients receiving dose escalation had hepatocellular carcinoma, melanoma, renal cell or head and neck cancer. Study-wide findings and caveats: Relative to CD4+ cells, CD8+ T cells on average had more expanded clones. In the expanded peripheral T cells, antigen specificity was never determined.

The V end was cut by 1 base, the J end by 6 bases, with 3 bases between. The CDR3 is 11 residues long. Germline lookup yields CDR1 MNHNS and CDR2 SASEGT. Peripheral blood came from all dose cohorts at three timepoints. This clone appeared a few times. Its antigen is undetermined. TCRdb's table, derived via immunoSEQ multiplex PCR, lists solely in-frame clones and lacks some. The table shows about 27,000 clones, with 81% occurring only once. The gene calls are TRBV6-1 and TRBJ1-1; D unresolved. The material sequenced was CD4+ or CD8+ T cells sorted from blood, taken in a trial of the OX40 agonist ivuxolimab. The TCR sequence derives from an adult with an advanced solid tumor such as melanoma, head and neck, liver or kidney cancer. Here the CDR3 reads CASSEVPEAFF. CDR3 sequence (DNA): TGTGCCAGCAGTGAAGTCCCTGAAGCTTTCTTT.